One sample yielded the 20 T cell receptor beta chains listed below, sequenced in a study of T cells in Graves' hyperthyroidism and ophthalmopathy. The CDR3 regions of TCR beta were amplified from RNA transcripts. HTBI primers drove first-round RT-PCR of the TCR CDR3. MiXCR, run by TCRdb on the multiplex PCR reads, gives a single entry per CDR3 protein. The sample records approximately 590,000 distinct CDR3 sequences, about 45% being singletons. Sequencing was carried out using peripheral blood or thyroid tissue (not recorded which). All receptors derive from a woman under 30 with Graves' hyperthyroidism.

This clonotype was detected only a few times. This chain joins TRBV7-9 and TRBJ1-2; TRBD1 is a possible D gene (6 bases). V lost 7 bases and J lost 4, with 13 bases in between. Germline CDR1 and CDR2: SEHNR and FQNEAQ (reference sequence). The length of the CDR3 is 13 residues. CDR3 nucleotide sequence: TGTGCCAGCAACAACGGACAGCCCTATGGCTACACCTTC. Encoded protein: CASNNGQPYGYTF.

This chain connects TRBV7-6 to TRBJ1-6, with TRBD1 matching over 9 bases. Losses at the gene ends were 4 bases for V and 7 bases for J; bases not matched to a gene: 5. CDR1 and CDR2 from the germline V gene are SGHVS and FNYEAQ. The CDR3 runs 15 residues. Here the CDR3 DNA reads TGTGCCAGCAGCTCGAAACAGGGGGCGAATTCACCCCTCCACTTT. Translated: CASSSKQGANSPLHF.

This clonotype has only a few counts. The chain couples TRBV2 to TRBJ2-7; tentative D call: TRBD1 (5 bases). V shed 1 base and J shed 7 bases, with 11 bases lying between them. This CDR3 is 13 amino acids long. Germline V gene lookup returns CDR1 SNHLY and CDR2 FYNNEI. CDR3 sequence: CASSEEQAGEQYF. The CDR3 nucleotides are TGTGCCAGCAGTGAAGAACAGGCAGGGGAGCAGTACTTC. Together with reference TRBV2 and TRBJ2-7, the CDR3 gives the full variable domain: EPEVTQTPSHQVTQMGQEVILRCVPISNHLYFYWYRQILGQKVEFLVSFYNNEISEKSEIFDDQFSVERPDGSNFTLKIRSTKLEDSAMYFCASSEEQAGEQYFGPGTRLTVT.

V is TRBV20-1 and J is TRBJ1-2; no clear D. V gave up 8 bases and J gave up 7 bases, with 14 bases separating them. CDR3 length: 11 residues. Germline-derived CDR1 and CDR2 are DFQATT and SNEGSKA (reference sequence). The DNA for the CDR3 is TGCAGTTGCCGCCGGGGTGGTGGCTACACCTTC. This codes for CSCRRGGGYTF.

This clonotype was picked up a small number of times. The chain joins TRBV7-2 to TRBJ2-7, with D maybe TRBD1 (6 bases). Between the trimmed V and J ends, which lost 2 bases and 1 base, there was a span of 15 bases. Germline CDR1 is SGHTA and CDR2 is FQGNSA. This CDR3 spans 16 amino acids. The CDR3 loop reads CASSLSHGQNSYEQYF. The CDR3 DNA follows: TGTGCCAGCAGCTTATCCCATGGACAGAATTCCTACGAGCAGTACTTC.

In DNA, the CDR3 is TGTGCCAGTACTCAAAATGCCGCACTTTCTAACTATGGCTACACCTTC. Its protein is CASTQNAALSNYGYTF. V gene TRBV19 combines with J gene TRBJ1-2, with D uncertain. The germline V gene has CDR1 LNHDA and CDR2 SQIVND (reference sequence). Between the trimmed V and J ends, which lost 7 bases and 0 bases, there was a span of 18 bases. CDR3 length equals 16 residues.

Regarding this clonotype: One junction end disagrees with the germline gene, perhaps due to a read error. The CDR3 DNA sequence: TGTGCCAGCAGCCCACCCTGGGGACAGGGGTACGGAGAGACCCAGTACTTC. This encodes CASSPPWGQGYGETQYF. This chain connects TRBV10-2 to TRBJ2-5; TRBD1 matches at 10 bases. Per the germline V gene, CDR1 is WSHSY and CDR2 is SAAADI. The CDR3 sequence is 17 residues long.

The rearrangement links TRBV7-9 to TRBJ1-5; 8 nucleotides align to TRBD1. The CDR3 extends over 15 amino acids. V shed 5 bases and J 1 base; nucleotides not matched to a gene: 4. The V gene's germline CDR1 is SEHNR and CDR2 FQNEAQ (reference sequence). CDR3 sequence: CASSDRGPSNQPQHF. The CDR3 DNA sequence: TGTGCCAGCAGCGACAGGGGCCCCAGCAATCAGCCCCAGCATTTT.

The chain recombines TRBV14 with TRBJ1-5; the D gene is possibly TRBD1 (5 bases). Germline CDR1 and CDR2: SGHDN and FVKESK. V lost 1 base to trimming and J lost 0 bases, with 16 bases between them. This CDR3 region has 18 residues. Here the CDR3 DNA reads TGTGCCAGCAGCCAAGCCCCCAGGGTCATGGGTAGCAATCAGCCCCAGCATTTT. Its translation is CASSQAPRVMGSNQPQHF.

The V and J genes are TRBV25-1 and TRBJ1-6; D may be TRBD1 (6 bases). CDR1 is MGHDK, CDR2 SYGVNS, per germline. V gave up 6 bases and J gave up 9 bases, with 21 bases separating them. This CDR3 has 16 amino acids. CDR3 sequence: CASSQEGGLASSPLHF. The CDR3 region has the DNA TGTGCCAGCAGCCAAGAAGGGGGGCTCGCTAGTTCACCCCTCCACTTT.

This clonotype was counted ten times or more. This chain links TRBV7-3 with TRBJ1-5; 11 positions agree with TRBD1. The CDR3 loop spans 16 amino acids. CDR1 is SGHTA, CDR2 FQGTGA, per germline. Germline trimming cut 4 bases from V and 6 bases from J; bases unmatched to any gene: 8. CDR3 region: CASSSRTGGKSQPQHF. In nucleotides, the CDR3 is TGTGCCAGCAGCTCAAGGACAGGGGGCAAGAGTCAGCCCCAGCATTTT.

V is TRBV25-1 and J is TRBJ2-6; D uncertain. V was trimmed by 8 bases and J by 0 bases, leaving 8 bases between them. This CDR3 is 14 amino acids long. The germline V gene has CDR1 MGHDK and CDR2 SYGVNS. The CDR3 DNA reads TGTGCCAGCCGGAGATCCTCTGGGGCCAACGTCCTGACTTTC. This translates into CASRRSSGANVLTF.

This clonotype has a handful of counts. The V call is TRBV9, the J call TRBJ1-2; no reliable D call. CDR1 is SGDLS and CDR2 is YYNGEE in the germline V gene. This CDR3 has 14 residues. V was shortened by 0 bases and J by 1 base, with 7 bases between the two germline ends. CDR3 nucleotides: TGTGCCAGCAGCGTAGTCGACAATAACTATGGCTACACCTTC. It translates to CASSVVDNNYGYTF.

CDR3 bases: TGCGCCAGCAGCTTGACCAGAATGAACACTGAAGCTTTCTTT. This encodes CASSLTRMNTEAFF. V and J are TRBV5-1 and TRBJ1-1; D gene unclear. Germline CDR1 SGHRS, CDR2 YFSETQ. CDR3 length: 14 residues. With 1 base removed from V and 0 bases from J, the gap between germline ends came to 7 bases.

CDR3 nucleotides: TGTGCCAGCATAAAGGGGAGTCCCGAGCAGTACTTC. Amino acid sequence: CASIKGSPEQYF. V gene TRBV2 combines with J gene TRBJ2-7; D might be TRBD1 or TRBD2, each matching 5 bases. Germline CDR1 is SNHLY and CDR2 is FYNNEI. The V gene lost 7 bases and the J gene lost 6 bases, with 13 bases spanning the gap. This CDR3 is 12 amino acids long.

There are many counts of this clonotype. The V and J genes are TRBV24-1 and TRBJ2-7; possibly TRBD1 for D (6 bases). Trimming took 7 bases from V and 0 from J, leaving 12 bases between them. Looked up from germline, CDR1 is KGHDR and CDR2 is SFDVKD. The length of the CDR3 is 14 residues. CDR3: CATSQGGPSYEQYF. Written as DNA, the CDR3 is TGTGCCACCAGCCAAGGGGGACCCTCCTACGAGCAGTACTTC.

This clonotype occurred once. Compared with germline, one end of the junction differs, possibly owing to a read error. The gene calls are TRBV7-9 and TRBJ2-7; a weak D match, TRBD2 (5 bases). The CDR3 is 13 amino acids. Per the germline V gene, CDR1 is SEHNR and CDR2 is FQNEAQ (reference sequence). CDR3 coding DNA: TGTGCCAGCAGCATAGCGCTAAACTACGAGCAGTACTTC. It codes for CASSIALNYEQYF. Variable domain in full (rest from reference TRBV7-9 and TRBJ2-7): DTGVSQNPRHKITKRGQNVTFRCDPISEHNRLYWYRQTLGQGPEFLTYFQNEAQLEKSRLLSDRFSAERPKGSFSTLEIQRTEQGDSAMYLCASSIALNYEQYFGPGTRLTVT.

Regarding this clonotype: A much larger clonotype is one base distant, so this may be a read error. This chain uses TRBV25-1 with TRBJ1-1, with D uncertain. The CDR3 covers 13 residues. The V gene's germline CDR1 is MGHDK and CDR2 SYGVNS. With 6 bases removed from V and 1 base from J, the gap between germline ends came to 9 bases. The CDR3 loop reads CASRDAGNTEAFF. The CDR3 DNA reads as TGTGCCAGCAGAGACGCCGGGAACACTGAAGCTTTCTTT.

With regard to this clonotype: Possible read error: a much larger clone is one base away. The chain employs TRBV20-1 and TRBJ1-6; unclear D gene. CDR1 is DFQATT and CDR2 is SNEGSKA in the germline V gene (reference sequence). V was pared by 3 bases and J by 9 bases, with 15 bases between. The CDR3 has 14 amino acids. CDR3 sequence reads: CSASRGRISSPLHF. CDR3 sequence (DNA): TGCAGTGCTAGTCGTGGTCGAATCAGTTCACCCCTCCACTTT.

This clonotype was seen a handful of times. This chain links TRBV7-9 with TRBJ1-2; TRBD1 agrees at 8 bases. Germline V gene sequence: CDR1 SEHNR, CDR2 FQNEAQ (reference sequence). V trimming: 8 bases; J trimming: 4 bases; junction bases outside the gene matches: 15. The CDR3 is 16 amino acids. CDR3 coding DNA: TGTGCCAGCGCCCTTGGCAGGACAGGGATGTTCTATGGCTACACCTTC. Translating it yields CASALGRTGMFYGYTF. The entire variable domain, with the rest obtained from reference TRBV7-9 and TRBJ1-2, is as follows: DTGVSQNPRHKITKRGQNVTFRCDPISEHNRLYWYRQTLGQGPEFLTYFQNEAQLEKSRLLSDRFSAERPKGSFSTLEIQRTEQGDSAMYLCASALGRTGMFYGYTFGSGTRLTVV.